The rows below give T cell receptor beta chains drawn from one sample of a study of blood T cell repertoires in COVID-19. Measured with immunoSEQ multiplex PCR; TCRdb has only the in-frame clones, and not every one. This sample has 250,000 or so clones, with approximately 90% found just once. The specimen was PBMCs or T cells enriched from blood (not recorded which). The receptors derive from a middle-aged man who had been exposed to COVID-19. CDR3s include the opening cysteine and the closing phenylalanine or tryptophan. The order of the fields is J gene, V gene, D gene, clone size, CDR3 protein, CDR3 DNA. D genes are given only for firm matches. Where a row states a size, it is once, few, many or the class of an expanded clone; other rows omit it.

j_gene: TRBJ1-5; v_gene: TRBV19; d_gene: TRBD1; abundance: -; CDR3aa: CASSGRTGISNQPQHF; CDR3nt: TGTGCCAGTAGTGGGCGGACAGGGATTAGCAATCAGCCCCAGCATTTT
j_gene: TRBJ2-7; v_gene: TRBV6-1; d_gene: -; abundance: -; CDR3aa: CASSEFGQAYEQYF; CDR3nt: TGTGCCAGCAGTGAATTCGGACAAGCCTACGAGCAGTACTTC
j_gene: TRBJ1-4; v_gene: TRBV2; d_gene: -; abundance: -; CDR3aa: CASTRWGQGSEKLFF; CDR3nt: TGTGCCAGCACTCGATGGGGGCAGGGGAGTGAAAAACTGTTTTTT
j_gene: TRBJ2-1; v_gene: TRBV21-1; d_gene: -; abundance: -; CDR3aa: CASSKDNRDYHNEQFF; CDR3nt: TGTGCCAGCAGCAAAGACAACCGGGACTACCACAATGAGCAGTTCTTC
j_gene: TRBJ2-5; v_gene: TRBV6-2/TRBV6-3; d_gene: -; abundance: -; CDR3aa: CASSPIGETQYF; CDR3nt: TGTGCCAGCAGCCCTATCGGAGAGACCCAGTACTTC
j_gene: TRBJ1-4; v_gene: TRBV4-1; d_gene: -; abundance: -; CDR3aa: CASSQDSSEDRGEKLFF; CDR3nt: TGCGCCAGCAGCCAAGATAGTTCCGAGGATAGGGGTGAAAAACTGTTTTTT
j_gene: TRBJ2-7; v_gene: TRBV5-6; d_gene: -; abundance: -; CDR3aa: CASTSGLELSYEQYF; CDR3nt: TGTGCCAGCACGTCGGGTCTGGAGCTTTCCTACGAGCAGTACTTC
j_gene: TRBJ2-7; v_gene: TRBV7-9; d_gene: -; abundance: once; CDR3aa: CASSLFGGAPTYEQYF; CDR3nt: TGTGCCAGCAGCTTATTTGGCGGAGCCCCCACCTACGAGCAGTACTTC
j_gene: TRBJ1-1; v_gene: TRBV28; d_gene: -; abundance: once; CDR3aa: CASKGGRLGDTEAFF; CDR3nt: TGTGCCAGCAAGGGGGGGCGTCTAGGGGACACTGAAGCTTTCTTT
j_gene: TRBJ1-2; v_gene: TRBV19; d_gene: -; abundance: -; CDR3aa: CASARRGILIYGYTF; CDR3nt: TGTGCCAGCGCCAGGAGGGGAATTCTGATTTATGGCTACACCTTC
j_gene: TRBJ2-2; v_gene: TRBV28; d_gene: -; abundance: -; CDR3aa: CASSLVQRNTGELFF; CDR3nt: TGTGCCAGCAGTTTGGTCCAGCGGAACACCGGGGAGCTGTTTTTT
j_gene: TRBJ1-6; v_gene: TRBV2; d_gene: TRBD1; abundance: -; CDR3aa: CASRAGTGRSPLHF; CDR3nt: TGTGCCAGCAGAGCCGGGACAGGGCGATCACCCCTCCACTTT
j_gene: TRBJ2-1; v_gene: TRBV11-2; d_gene: -; abundance: -; CDR3aa: CASSPVGGYSYNEQFF; CDR3nt: TGTGCCAGCAGCCCAGTTGGGGGCTACTCCTACAATGAGCAGTTCTTC
j_gene: TRBJ2-5; v_gene: TRBV2; d_gene: -; abundance: -; CDR3aa: CASSSERGLKETQYF; CDR3nt: TGTGCCAGCAGTTCCGAAAGGGGGTTAAAAGAGACCCAGTACTTC
j_gene: TRBJ2-7; v_gene: TRBV5-6; d_gene: TRBD1; abundance: -; CDR3aa: CASTRDRGSEQYF; CDR3nt: TGTGCCAGCACCCGGGACAGGGGGTCCGAGCAGTACTTC
j_gene: TRBJ1-2; v_gene: TRBV3-1/TRBV3-2; d_gene: -; abundance: -; CDR3aa: CASSQSGARTGYGYTF; CDR3nt: TGTGCCAGCAGCCAATCAGGGGCCAGGACGGGCTATGGCTACACCTTC
j_gene: TRBJ2-3; v_gene: TRBV6-4; d_gene: TRBD2; abundance: -; CDR3aa: CASSVGLAGDTQYF; CDR3nt: TGTGCCAGCAGTGTCGGACTAGCAGGGGATACGCAGTATTTT
j_gene: TRBJ1-1; v_gene: TRBV7-9; d_gene: -; abundance: -; CDR3aa: CASSLAGVNTEAFF; CDR3nt: TGTGCCAGCAGCTTAGCCGGAGTGAACACTGAAGCTTTCTTT
j_gene: TRBJ1-1; v_gene: TRBV2; d_gene: -; abundance: -; CDR3aa: CASSEVDLVRAFF; CDR3nt: TGTGCCAGCAGTGAAGTTGATCTCGTGCGGGCTTTCTTT
j_gene: TRBJ2-1; v_gene: TRBV13; d_gene: TRBD2; abundance: -; CDR3aa: CASSSGLAGNEQFF; CDR3nt: TGTGCCAGCAGCTCGGGACTAGCGGGAAATGAGCAGTTCTTC